These T cell receptor beta chains were read from a single sample in a study of cytomegalovirus exposure and HLA in healthy donors. The assay was immunoSEQ multiplex PCR, and TCRdb's table has in-frame clones only and misses some. Of approximately 290,000 clones listed, 80% are singletons. The source material was PBMCs. The receptors were sampled from a girl aged 2-9 years in good health and CMV-seronegative. Each CDR3 is given with its conserved first and last residue. The D gene is left open where the match is weak. Expanded clones get a size class; other rows say once, few or many, or leave the size out.

clone_size	v_call	d_call	j_call	cdr3_nt	cdr3_aa
-	TRBV6-5	-	TRBJ1-6	TGTGCCAGCAGAGTTCTGCCGGGATCACCCCTCCACTTT	CASRVLPGSPLHF
few	TRBV30	-	TRBJ1-1	TGTGCCTGGAGTGTTTTTTTGGAGATCGGTGAAGCTTTCTTT	CAWSVFLEIGEAFF
-	TRBV15	TRBD2	TRBJ2-5	TGTGCCACCAGCAGCGCTAATCGACTAGCGGGGAGGGTAGAGACCCAGTACTTC	CATSSANRLAGRVETQYF
-	TRBV11-2	TRBD1	TRBJ1-1	TGTGCCAGCAGACGGAGCACAGGGGAAACTGAAGCTTTCTTT	CASRRSTGETEAFF
-	TRBV27	-	TRBJ2-7	TGTGCCACTAAAGTTAATCCGGGACACCCCGACGAGCAGTACTTC	CATKVNPGHPDEQYF
few	TRBV2	-	TRBJ1-1	TGTGCCAGCAGACGCCCGGTGGGGGGGGACAAGAACACTGAAGCTTTCTTT	CASRRPVGGDKNTEAFF
few	TRBV5-5	TRBD1	TRBJ1-1	TGTGCCAGCAGCCCAGACAGGGTAGCTTTCTTT	CASSPDRVAFF
-	TRBV18	TRBD1	TRBJ2-3	TGTGCCAGCTCACCACAAAGGGGACAGTTCACAGATACGCAGTATTTT	CASSPQRGQFTDTQYF
-	TRBV6-6	TRBD1	TRBJ2-2	TGTGCCAGCAGTCTACAGGGGGCCGGGGAGCTGTTTTTT	CASSLQGAGELFF
few	TRBV28	-	TRBJ2-1	TGTGCCGGAGGGGGCTCCGGCAATGAGCAGTTCTTC	CAGGGSGNEQFF
-	TRBV7-9	TRBD1	TRBJ1-2	TGTGCCAGCAGCTTAGCCCCGGGACAGGACTATGGCTACACCTTC	CASSLAPGQDYGYTF
-	TRBV6-5	-	TRBJ2-3	TGTGCCAGCAGTTCGCGTCCGGGGGGCGAAGCAGATACGCAGTATTTT	CASSSRPGGEADTQYF
-	TRBV5-8	-	TRBJ2-3	TGTGCCGGTCCCACACAGACAGATACGCAGTATTTT	CAGPTQTDTQYF
-	TRBV29-1	-	TRBJ2-1	TGCAGCGTTGGAAGGGCCGGGGTACGGAATGAGCAGTTCTTC	CSVGRAGVRNEQFF
-	TRBV6-5	-	TRBJ1-1	TGTGCCAGCGGGACAAGGGGGACTGAAGCTTTCTTT	CASGTRGTEAFF
-	TRBV2	-	TRBJ2-3	TGTGCCAGCAGTGACCCTTTGGACAGAGGAGAAGCCAGCACAGATACGCAGTATTTT	CASSDPLDRGEASTDTQYF
-	TRBV19	-	TRBJ2-6	TGTGCCAGTTCACCCGGGTGGGGGGACTCTGGGGCCAACGTCCTGACTTTC	CASSPGWGDSGANVLTF
-	TRBV7-6	-	TRBJ1-5	TGTGCCAGCAGCTTTGGCGGAAATCAGCCCCAGCATTTT	CASSFGGNQPQHF
-	TRBV7-8	-	TRBJ1-1	TGTGCCAGCAGCCCAGCCCGGATCGAAAGGACATGGGACACTGAAGCTTTCTTT	CASSPARIERTWDTEAFF
-	TRBV28	-	TRBJ2-5	TGTGCCAGCAGTTTAACTGCCTTCGCACTAGCCCAAGAGACCCAGTACTTC	CASSLTAFALAQETQYF
-	TRBV27	TRBD2	TRBJ2-7	TGTGCCAGCAAAAAGGGACTAGCGTCATACGAGCAGTACTTC	CASKKGLASYEQYF
-	TRBV6-5	TRBD1	TRBJ1-1	TGTGCCAGCAGTTACTCGTCAGGGGGTAACACTGAAGCTTTCTTT	CASSYSSGGNTEAFF
-	TRBV4-2	TRBD2	TRBJ2-5	TGTGCCAGCAGCCAAGATCGGGCGGGACTAGCGGGAGAGACCCAGTACTTC	CASSQDRAGLAGETQYF
once	TRBV7-9	TRBD2	TRBJ2-1	TGTTCCAGCAGCTACGGGACTAGTCAGGGCAATGAGCAGTTCTTC	CSSSYGTSQGNEQFF
few	TRBV4-1	-	TRBJ1-4	TGCGCCAGCAGCTCTAAGACTTTAACTAATGAAAAACTGTTTTTT	CASSSKTLTNEKLFF
-	TRBV5-4	TRBD1	TRBJ1-2	TGTGCCAGCAGCTTGACAGGGGGCACCCCTGGCTACACCTTC	CASSLTGGTPGYTF
-	TRBV15	TRBD1	TRBJ2-3	TGTGCCACCAGCAGAGAAGCAGGGGGCGGAGATACGCAGTATTTT	CATSREAGGGDTQYF
-	TRBV5-6	-	TRBJ1-6	TGTGCCAGCAGATTCGGAGGGGTAAATTCACCCCTCCACTTT	CASRFGGVNSPLHF
-	TRBV5-1	-	TRBJ2-7	TGCGCCAGCAGCTTACAGGGTTCTTACCAAACGTACGAGCAGTACTTC	CASSLQGSYQTYEQYF
-	TRBV19	TRBD1	TRBJ2-1	TGTGCCAGTAGTGTGGGACAGAGCTCCTACAATGAGCAGTTCTTC	CASSVGQSSYNEQFF
-	TRBV9	-	TRBJ2-2	TGTGCCAGCAGCGTAGGGTCTCAGCCCGGGACCGGGGAGCTGTTTTTT	CASSVGSQPGTGELFF
-	TRBV6-1	-	TRBJ1-5	TGTGCCAGCCGGACTAATCAGCCCCAGCATTTT	CASRTNQPQHF
-	TRBV27	TRBD1	TRBJ2-7	TGTGCCAGCAGCCTTTGGGGACAGGGTATTCAGGAGCAGTACTTC	CASSLWGQGIQEQYF
-	TRBV28	-	TRBJ2-1	TGTGCCAGCAGTCCACCATACAGGGGAGGCAATGAGCAGTTCTTC	CASSPPYRGGNEQFF
-	TRBV7-9	TRBD1	TRBJ1-3	TGTGCCAGCAGCCCGGACAGGGGGCTTTTGGCTGGAAACACCATATATTTT	CASSPDRGLLAGNTIYF
-	TRBV10-3	-	TRBJ1-1	TGTGCCATCAGGAGGACAGTGAACACTGAAGCTTTCTTT	CAIRRTVNTEAFF
-	TRBV7-9	TRBD2	TRBJ2-7	TGTTCCAGCAGCCGACCACCGGGACTAGCGGGAGATTACGAGCAGTACTTC	CSSSRPPGLAGDYEQYF
-	TRBV6-6	-	TRBJ1-1	TGTGCCAGCAGTTACCCAAACACTGAAGCTTTCTTT	CASSYPNTEAFF
-	TRBV27	TRBD2	TRBJ2-3	TGTGCCAGCAGTTTAACTAGCGGGTCTAGCACAGATACGCAGTATTTT	CASSLTSGSSTDTQYF
-	TRBV27	-	TRBJ1-1	TGTGCCAGCAGTTTAAGGATAACAGGACAGACTGAGTTGAACACTGAAGCCTTCTTT	CASSLRITGQTELNTEAFF
-	TRBV10-3	TRBD2	TRBJ2-1	TGTGCCATCAGTGAGTCGATAGCGGGAGTGACTAATGAGCAGTTCTTC	CAISESIAGVTNEQFF
-	TRBV4-1	TRBD1	TRBJ2-7	TGCGCCAGCAGCCCCCGGGACAGGGTATCCTACGAGCAGTACTTC	CASSPRDRVSYEQYF